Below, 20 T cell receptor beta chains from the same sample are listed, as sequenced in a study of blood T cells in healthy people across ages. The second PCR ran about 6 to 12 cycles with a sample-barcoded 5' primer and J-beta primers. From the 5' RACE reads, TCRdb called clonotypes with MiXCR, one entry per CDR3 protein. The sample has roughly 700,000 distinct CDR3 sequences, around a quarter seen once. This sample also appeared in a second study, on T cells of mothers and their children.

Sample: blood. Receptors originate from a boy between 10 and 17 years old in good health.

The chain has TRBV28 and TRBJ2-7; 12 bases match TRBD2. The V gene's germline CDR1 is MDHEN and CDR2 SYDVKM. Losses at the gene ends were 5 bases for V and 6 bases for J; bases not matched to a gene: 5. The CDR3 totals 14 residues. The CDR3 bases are TGTGCCAGCAGTGCGACTAGCGGGAGAATCGAGCAGTACTTC. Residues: CASSATSGRIEQYF.

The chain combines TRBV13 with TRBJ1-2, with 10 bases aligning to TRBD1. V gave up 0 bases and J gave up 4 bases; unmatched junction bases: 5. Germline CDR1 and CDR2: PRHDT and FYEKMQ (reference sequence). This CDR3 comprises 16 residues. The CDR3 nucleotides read TGTGCCAGCAGCTTAGGGGGACAGGGGATTTTCTATGGCTACACCTTC. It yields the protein CASSLGGQGIFYGYTF.

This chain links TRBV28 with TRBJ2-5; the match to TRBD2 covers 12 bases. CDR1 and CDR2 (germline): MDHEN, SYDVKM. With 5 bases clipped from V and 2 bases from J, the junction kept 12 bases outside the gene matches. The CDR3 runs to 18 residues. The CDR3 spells CASSPQASGREVQETQYF. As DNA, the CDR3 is TGTGCCAGCAGTCCCCAAGCTAGCGGGAGGGAGGTACAAGAGACCCAGTACTTC.

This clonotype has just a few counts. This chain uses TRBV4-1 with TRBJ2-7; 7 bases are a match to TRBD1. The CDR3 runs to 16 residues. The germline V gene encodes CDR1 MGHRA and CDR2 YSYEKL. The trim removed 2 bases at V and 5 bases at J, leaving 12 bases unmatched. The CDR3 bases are TGCGCCAGCAGCCAATTTACAGGGGTCGAGGAGGACGAGCAGTACTTC. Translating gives CASSQFTGVEEDEQYF.

The CDR3 loop reads CASTHERAVTEAFF. In nucleotides, the CDR3 is TGTGCCAGCACCCATGAGCGGGCTGTCACTGAAGCTTTCTTT. This sequence joins TRBV21-1 and TRBJ1-1. TRBV21-1 is marked as a pseudogene. There are 14 residues in the CDR3.

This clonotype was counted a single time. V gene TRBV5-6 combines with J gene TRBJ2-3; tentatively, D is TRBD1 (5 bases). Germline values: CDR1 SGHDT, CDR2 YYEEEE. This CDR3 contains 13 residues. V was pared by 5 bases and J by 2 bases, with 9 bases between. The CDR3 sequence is CASRIRVTDTQYF. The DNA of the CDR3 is TGTGCCAGCAGAATCAGGGTCACAGATACGCAGTATTTT.

CDR3: CASSQVGESWEQYF. The DNA for the CDR3 is TGCGCCAGCAGCCAAGTAGGGGAGTCCTGGGAGCAGTACTTC. The J gene is TRBJ2-5, the V gene TRBV4-1; possibly TRBD1 or TRBD2 for D (5 bases each). Germline V CDR1 and CDR2: MGHRA, YSYEKL. This CDR3 has 14 residues. V was clipped by 1 base and J by 11 bases, with 17 bases between them.

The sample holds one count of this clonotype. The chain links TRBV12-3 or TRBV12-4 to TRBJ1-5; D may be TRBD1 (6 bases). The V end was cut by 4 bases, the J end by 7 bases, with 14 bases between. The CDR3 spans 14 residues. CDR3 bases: TGTGCCAGCAGTTCCCACAGGGTAAACCAGCCCCAGCATTTT. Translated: CASSSHRVNQPQHF.

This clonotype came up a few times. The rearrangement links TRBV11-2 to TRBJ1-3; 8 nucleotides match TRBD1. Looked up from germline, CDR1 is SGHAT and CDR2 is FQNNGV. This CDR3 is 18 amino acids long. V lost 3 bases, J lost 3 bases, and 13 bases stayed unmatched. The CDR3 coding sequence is TGTGCCAGCAGCTTCCTAAAATCCGGGACAGGAATTGGAAACACCATATATTTT. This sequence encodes CASSFLKSGTGIGNTIYF.

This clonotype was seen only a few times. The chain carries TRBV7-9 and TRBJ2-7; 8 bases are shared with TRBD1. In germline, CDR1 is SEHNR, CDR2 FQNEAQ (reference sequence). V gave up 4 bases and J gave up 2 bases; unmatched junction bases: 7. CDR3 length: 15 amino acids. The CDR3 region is CASSSDRGPTYEQYF. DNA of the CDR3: TGTGCCAGCAGCTCCGACAGGGGTCCCACCTACGAGCAGTACTTC. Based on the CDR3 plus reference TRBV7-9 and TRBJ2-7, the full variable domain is DTGVSQNPRHKITKRGQNVTFRCDPISEHNRLYWYRQTLGQGPEFLTYFQNEAQLEKSRLLSDRFSAERPKGSFSTLEIQRTEQGDSAMYLCASSSDRGPTYEQYFGPGTRLTVT.

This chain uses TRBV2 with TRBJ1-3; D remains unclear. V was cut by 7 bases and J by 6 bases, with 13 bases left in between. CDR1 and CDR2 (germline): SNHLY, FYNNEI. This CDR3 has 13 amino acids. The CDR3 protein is CASTSARENTIYF. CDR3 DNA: TGTGCCAGCACCAGCGCCAGAGAAAACACCATATATTTT.

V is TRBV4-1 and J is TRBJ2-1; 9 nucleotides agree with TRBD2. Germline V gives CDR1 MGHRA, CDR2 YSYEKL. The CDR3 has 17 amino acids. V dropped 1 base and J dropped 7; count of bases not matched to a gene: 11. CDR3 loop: CASSQVPNGLAKNEQFF. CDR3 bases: TGCGCCAGCAGCCAAGTCCCAAACGGACTAGCGAAGAATGAGCAGTTCTTC.

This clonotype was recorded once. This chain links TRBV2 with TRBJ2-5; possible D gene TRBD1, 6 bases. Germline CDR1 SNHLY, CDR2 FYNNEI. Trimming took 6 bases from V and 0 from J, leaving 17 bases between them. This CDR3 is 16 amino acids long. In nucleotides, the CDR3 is TGTGCCAGCAGGGGCCAGGGGATTGCCTACCAAGAGACCCAGTACTTC. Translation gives CASRGQGIAYQETQYF.

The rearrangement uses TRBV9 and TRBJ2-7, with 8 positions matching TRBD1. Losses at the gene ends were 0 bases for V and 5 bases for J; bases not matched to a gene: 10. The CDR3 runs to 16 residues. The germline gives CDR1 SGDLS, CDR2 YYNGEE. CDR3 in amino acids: CASSVEGLRGRDEQYF. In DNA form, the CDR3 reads TGTGCCAGCAGCGTAGAAGGTCTCAGGGGGCGCGACGAGCAGTACTTC.

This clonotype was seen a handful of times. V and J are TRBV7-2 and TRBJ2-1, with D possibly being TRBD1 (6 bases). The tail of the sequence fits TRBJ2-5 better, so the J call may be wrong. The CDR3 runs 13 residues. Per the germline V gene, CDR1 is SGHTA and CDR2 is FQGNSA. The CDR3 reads CASSTQGRETQYF. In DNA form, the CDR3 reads TGTGCCAGCAGCACACAGGGTCGCGAGACCCAGTACTTC.

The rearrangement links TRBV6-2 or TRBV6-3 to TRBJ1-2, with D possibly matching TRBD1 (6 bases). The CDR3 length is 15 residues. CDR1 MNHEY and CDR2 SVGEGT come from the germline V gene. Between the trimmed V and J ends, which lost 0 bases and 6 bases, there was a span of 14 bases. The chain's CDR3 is CASSYSNNREHGYTF. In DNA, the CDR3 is TGTGCCAGCAGTTACTCGAACAACAGGGAACATGGCTACACCTTC.

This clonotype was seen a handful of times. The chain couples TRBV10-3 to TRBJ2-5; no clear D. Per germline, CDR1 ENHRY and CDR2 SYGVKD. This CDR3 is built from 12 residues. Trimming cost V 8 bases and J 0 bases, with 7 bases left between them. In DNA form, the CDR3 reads TGTGCCATCGGCGAGGACCAAGAGACCCAGTACTTC. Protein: CAIGEDQETQYF.

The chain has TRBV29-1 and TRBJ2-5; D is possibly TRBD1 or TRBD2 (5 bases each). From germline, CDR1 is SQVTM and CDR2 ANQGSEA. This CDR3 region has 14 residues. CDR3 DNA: TGCAGTGCCTATGGGACCGAGCTTCGAGAGACCCAGTACTTC. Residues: CSAYGTELRETQYF.

DNA of the CDR3: TGTGCCAGCACCCCGGGACAGGGGGAGACCCAGTACTTC. Residues: CASTPGQGETQYF. V gene TRBV6-1 combines with J gene TRBJ2-5; 10 bases match TRBD1. The CDR3 loop spans 13 amino acids. After removal of 7 bases from V and 5 bases from J, the junction contained 4 bases not matched to a gene. CDR1 and CDR2 from the germline V gene are MNHNS and SASEGT.

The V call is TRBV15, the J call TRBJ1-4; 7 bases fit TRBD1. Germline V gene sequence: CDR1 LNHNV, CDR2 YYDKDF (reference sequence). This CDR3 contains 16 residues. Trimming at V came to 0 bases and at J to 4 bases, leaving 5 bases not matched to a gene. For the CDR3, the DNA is TGTGCCACCAGCAGAGAACCGACAGGGAATAATGAAAAACTGTTTTTT. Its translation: CATSREPTGNNEKLFF.